A selection of T cell receptor beta chains follows, all from one sample in a study of blood T cell repertoires in COVID-19. Profiling relied on immunoSEQ multiplex PCR, and the TCRdb table lists in-frame clones only, not all of them. The data hold about 25,000 clones, with more than 75% observed a single time. The sample consisted of peripheral blood. The receptors were sampled from a man in his forties or fifties with active COVID-19. Each CDR3 is given with its conserved first and last residue. Fields, in order: J gene, D gene, V gene, CDR3 DNA, CDR3 protein. D genes are given only for firm matches.

TRBJ2-3 | TRBD2 | TRBV6-4 | TGTGCCAGCAACCCTAGCGGGAGACCCACAGATACGCAGTATTTT | CASNPSGRPTDTQYF
TRBJ2-7 | - | TRBV5-1 | TGCGCCAGCAGCTTTAGCTCTCTCGGGTCCTACGAGCAGTACTTC | CASSFSSLGSYEQYF
TRBJ1-5 | - | TRBV29-1 | TGCAGCGTTGGTCAGGGAAGTCAGCCCCAGCATTTT | CSVGQGSQPQHF
TRBJ2-2 | TRBD1 | TRBV19 | TGTGCCAGTAGCTCCTACAACAGGGGGATGTGGGCCGGGGAGCTGTTTTTT | CASSSYNRGMWAGELFF
TRBJ2-7 | TRBD1 | TRBV5-5 | TGTGCCAGCAGCCTCCATCCCGGACAGGGTGTCTACGAGCAGTACTTC | CASSLHPGQGVYEQYF
TRBJ2-7 | TRBD1 | TRBV28 | TGTGCCAGCAGTTTATGGACAGGGGGAAACTACGAGCAGTACTTC | CASSLWTGGNYEQYF
TRBJ1-5 | TRBD1 | TRBV6-5 | TGTGCCAGCAGTCCATACAGGGGTAATCAGCCCCAGCATTTT | CASSPYRGNQPQHF
TRBJ2-1 | TRBD2 | TRBV5-1 | TGCGCCAGCAGCGCCGCCGTCAGCGGGGGGGCGTTTGAGCAGTTCTTC | CASSAAVSGGAFEQFF
TRBJ2-4 | - | TRBV4-3 | TGCGCCAGCAGCCAAGATCGGAATAGGGGTGGAAACATTCAGTACTTC | CASSQDRNRGGNIQYF
TRBJ1-6 | - | TRBV30 | TGTGCCTGGAGTGGACAGTATAATTCACCCCTCCACTTT | CAWSGQYNSPLHF
TRBJ2-2 | - | TRBV19 | TGTGCCAGTAGTATCCAACAGGGTGTCCCCGGGGAGCTGTTTTTT | CASSIQQGVPGELFF
TRBJ1-2 | TRBD1 | TRBV6-5 | TGTGCCAGCAGCGAGGGGACAGGGGGATTCTATGGCTACACCTTC | CASSEGTGGFYGYTF
TRBJ1-1 | TRBD1 | TRBV4-1 | TGCGCCAGCAGCCAAAATTGGGGACAGGGGGTATCTGAAGCTTTCTTT | CASSQNWGQGVSEAFF
TRBJ2-3 | TRBD1 | TRBV30 | TGTGCCTGGAGTGTAACAGGGGGTTTCGCAGATACGCAGTATTTT | CAWSVTGGFADTQYF
TRBJ1-1 | TRBD1 | TRBV27 | TGTGCCAGCAGTTTCCTCAGACAGGGGGCGAACACTGAAGCTTTCTTT | CASSFLRQGANTEAFF
TRBJ2-3 | TRBD2 | TRBV9 | TGTGCCAGCAGCATACCAACCGGACTAGCAACAGATACGCAGTATTTT | CASSIPTGLATDTQYF